Presented here are 6 T cell receptor beta chains from one specimen sequenced in a study of blood T cell repertoires in COVID-19. Method: immunoSEQ multiplex PCR; TCRdb's copy keeps in-frame clones and lacks some. Of 130,000 or so clones listed, roughly four fifths are singletons. Sample: peripheral blood. Receptors were obtained from a human donor in a cohort sampled during active COVID-19.

The V call is TRBV20-1, the J call TRBJ2-7; no firm D call. V was pared by 7 bases and J by 7 bases, with 14 bases between. The CDR3 runs to 11 residues. Germline V gene data show CDR1 as DFQATT and CDR2 as SNEGSKA (reference sequence). CDR3 coding DNA: TGCAGTGTGCACTACCCCCCTGAGCAGTACTTC. Its protein product is CSVHYPPEQYF.

This chain links TRBV2 with TRBJ2-1; 11 bases match TRBD2. J lost 2 bases, V lost 6 bases, and 3 bases had no gene match. Germline V lookup: CDR1 SNHLY, CDR2 FYNNEI. The CDR3 is made up of 15 amino acids. The CDR3 region is CASRMTSGTYNEQFF. CDR3 nucleotide sequence: TGTGCCAGCAGGATGACTAGCGGGACCTACAATGAGCAGTTCTTC.

The chain employs TRBV18 and TRBJ2-7; possibly TRBD2 for D (6 bases). This CDR3 is built from 14 residues. The V gene's germline CDR1 is KGHSH and CDR2 LQKENI. Trimming pared 5 bases from V and 1 base from J, leaving 12 bases between. CDR3 coding DNA: TGTGCCAGCTCATACGGTGGGGGGTCCTACGAGCAGTACTTC. Amino acids: CASSYGGGSYEQYF.

Here the CDR3 reads CASSLALGDLNYGYTF. The DNA of the CDR3 is TGTGCCAGCAGCTTAGCTTTGGGAGACCTAAACTATGGCTACACCTTC. This chain connects TRBV7-8 to TRBJ1-2; no clear D gene. This CDR3 has 16 residues. Trimming removed 0 bases from V and 2 bases from J, with 13 bases in between. Germline assignment: CDR1 SGHVS and CDR2 FQNEAQ.

Only one count was recorded for this clone. The genes are TRBV5-1 and TRBJ2-7; 12 bases agree with TRBD2. Unmatched junction bases numbered 3, after V lost 0 bases and J lost 5 bases. This CDR3 region has 15 residues. Germline loops: CDR1 SGHRS, CDR2 YFSETQ. CDR3 nucleotides: TGCGCCAGCAGCTTGGCCCTAGCGGGAGGGCACGAGCAGTACTTC. Translated, it gives CASSLALAGGHEQYF.

This clone was recorded only once. The rearrangement joins TRBV12-5 to TRBJ2-2, with a weak D call TRBD1 (6 bases). Germline V gene data show CDR1 as LGHNT and CDR2 as FRNRAP. This CDR3 comprises 15 residues. Trimming pared 1 base from V and 6 bases from J, leaving 12 bases between. This CDR3 reads CASGLGQVSAGELFF. CDR3 coding DNA: TGTGCTAGTGGTTTGGGACAGGTGAGCGCCGGGGAGCTGTTTTTT. Together with reference TRBV12-5 and TRBJ2-2, the CDR3 gives the full variable domain: DARVTQTPRHKVTEMGQEVTMRCQPILGHNTVFWYRQTMMQGLELLAYFRNRAPLDDSGMPKDRFSAEMPDATLATLKIQPSEPRDSAVYFCASGLGQVSAGELFFGEGSRLTVL.